These 17 T cell receptor beta chains originate from one sample sequenced in a study of identifying expanded T cells in peripheral blood. Assay used: immunoSEQ multiplex PCR; TCRdb lists only in-frame clones, some missing. The sample lists approximately 58,000 clones, roughly nine tenths occurring once. The sequenced sample consisted of blood. The origin of the receptors is a person aged 18 to 70 in good health.

The chain has TRBV9 and TRBJ2-2, with no clear D. Between the trimmed V and J ends, which lost 4 bases and 4 bases, there was a span of 5 bases. Germline lookup yields CDR1 SGDLS and CDR2 YYNGEE. This CDR3 is built from 12 residues. CDR3 residues: CASSPPTGELFF. In DNA form, the CDR3 reads TGTGCCAGCAGCCCCCCCACCGGGGAGCTGTTTTTT.

The chain is built from TRBV7-6 and TRBJ2-7, with 8 bases that match TRBD2. Germline loops: CDR1 SGHVS, CDR2 FNYEAQ. The CDR3 is 15 amino acids. J gave up 2 bases and V 4 bases, and 7 bases lay outside the gene matches. CDR3: CASSSSGSGAYEQYF. The CDR3 DNA is TGTGCCAGCAGCTCGAGCGGGAGTGGAGCCTACGAGCAGTACTTC.

This chain joins TRBV7-8 and TRBJ2-7; 10 positions agree with TRBD1. The CDR3 is 16 amino acids. The junction had 7 bases not matched to a gene; V was cut back by 5 bases and J by 0 bases. The germline V gene has CDR1 SGHVS and CDR2 FQNEAQ. The CDR3 is CASSADRGEISYEQYF. The CDR3 DNA reads TGTGCCAGCAGCGCGGACAGGGGGGAAATCTCCTACGAGCAGTACTTC.

This chain connects TRBV9 to TRBJ2-6, with D possibly TRBD1 on 5 matching bases. This CDR3 is 15 amino acids long. The V gene lost 3 bases and the J gene lost 2 bases, with 9 bases spanning the gap. Germline CDR1 is SGDLS and CDR2 is YYNGEE. CDR3 coding DNA: TGTGCCAGCAGCGAGGACACAACTGGGGCCAACGTCCTGACTTTC. It codes for CASSEDTTGANVLTF.

A few counts support this clone. The rearrangement joins TRBV9 to TRBJ1-1; TRBD1 matches 10 bases. This CDR3 region has 15 residues. Germline loops: CDR1 SGDLS, CDR2 YYNGEE. With V trimmed by 4 bases and J by 5 bases, 8 bases remained unmatched. The CDR3 spells CASSMATGGRTEAFF. In nucleotides, the CDR3 is TGTGCCAGCAGCATGGCGACAGGGGGCCGGACTGAAGCTTTCTTT.

The V gene is TRBV7-8, the J gene TRBJ2-2, with D perhaps TRBD1 (5 bases). With 1 base removed from V and 5 bases from J, the gap between germline ends came to 23 bases. Germline V CDR1 and CDR2: SGHVS, FQNEAQ. The CDR3 contains 19 residues. The CDR3 protein is CASSLGRGTRDRGTGELFF. DNA for the CDR3: TGTGCCAGCAGCTTAGGTAGAGGAACCAGGGATCGTGGGACCGGGGAGCTGTTTTTT.

The chain employs TRBV11-3 and TRBJ2-2; a weak D match, TRBD2 (5 bases). V gave up 5 bases and J gave up 3 bases, with 13 bases separating them. The CDR3 has 15 amino acids. The V gene's germline CDR1 is SGHNT and CDR2 YENEEA. Here the CDR3 reads CASSPGNSDTGELFF. The CDR3 DNA reads as TGTGCCAGCAGCCCCGGTAATAGCGACACCGGGGAGCTGTTTTTT.

The rearrangement links TRBV4-1 to TRBJ2-1, with 7 bases that match TRBD2. Germline V gene lookup returns CDR1 MGHRA and CDR2 YSYEKL. This CDR3 contains 16 residues. The V and J ends lost 0 bases and 10 bases, in that order; junction bases with no gene match: 12. CDR3 loop: CASSQDFGRAGREQFF. Written as DNA, the CDR3 is TGCGCCAGCAGCCAAGACTTTGGGCGAGCGGGACGCGAGCAGTTCTTC.

The chain recombines TRBV5-1 with TRBJ2-2; the match to TRBD1 covers 8 bases. The CDR3 is made up of 15 amino acids. Germline CDR1 reads SGHRS; CDR2 reads YFSETQ. V trimming: 7 bases; J trimming: 3 bases; junction bases outside the gene matches: 8. CDR3 amino acids: CASGNGQGDTGELFF. The CDR3 coding sequence is TGCGCCAGCGGTAATGGACAGGGTGACACCGGGGAGCTGTTTTTT.

Here the CDR3 DNA reads TGTGCCAGCTCACCAAAAACCAACTCCTACGAGCAGTACTTC. This codes for CASSPKTNSYEQYF. The rearrangement uses TRBV18 and TRBJ2-7; D is unresolved. The length of the CDR3 is 14 residues. Germline loops: CDR1 KGHSH, CDR2 LQKENI. V was trimmed by 2 bases and J by 0 bases, leaving 8 bases between them.

V usage is TRBV7-2 and J usage is TRBJ2-2; TRBD2 aligns across 9 bases. V lost 4 bases to trimming and J lost 4 bases; unmatched junction nucleotides: 10. The CDR3 is 17 residues long. Germline V gene sequence: CDR1 SGHTA, CDR2 FQGNSA. CDR3 protein: CASSSAGGRALTGELFF. In DNA form, the CDR3 reads TGTGCCAGCAGCTCTGCTGGCGGGAGGGCGCTCACCGGGGAGCTGTTTTTT.

In its sample, this clone was seen a few times. V gene TRBV9 combines with J gene TRBJ2-7; D is uncertain. The CDR3 length is 14 residues. Per the germline V gene, CDR1 is SGDLS and CDR2 is YYNGEE. Trimming took off 1 base at V and 1 base at J, with 9 bases between the two ends. The CDR3 here is CASSVRGSSYEQYF. The DNA of the CDR3 is TGTGCCAGCAGCGTAAGAGGCTCATCCTACGAGCAGTACTTC.

The chain employs TRBV9 and TRBJ1-2; D is ambiguous. V lost 3 bases and J lost 4, with 4 bases in between. The CDR3 covers 11 residues. Germline V gene sequence: CDR1 SGDLS, CDR2 YYNGEE. CDR3 amino acids: CASSGGYGYTF. Written as DNA, the CDR3 is TGTGCCAGCAGCGGGGGCTATGGCTACACCTTC.

This clone occurred once. This chain joins TRBV30 and TRBJ1-4, with TRBD1 matching 7 bases. The CDR3 extends over 15 amino acids. V gave up 3 bases and J gave up 8 bases; unmatched junction bases: 12. Germline loops: CDR1 GTSNPN, CDR2 SVGIG (reference sequence). The DNA of the CDR3 is TGTGCCTGGAGAAATTTTGTAAGGGGGCCCGAAAAACTGTTTTTT. It is translated as CAWRNFVRGPEKLFF.

The CDR3 DNA follows: TGTGCTAGTGGTTTGCTGAGGCTAGCGGGGGCGTACAATGAGCAGTTCTTC. Its protein is CASGLLRLAGAYNEQFF. The J gene is TRBJ2-1, the V gene TRBV12-5, with TRBD2 identical over 10 bases. The V gene end was trimmed by 2 bases and the J gene end by 4 bases; junction bases not matched to a gene: 8. The CDR3 contains 17 residues. Germline V CDR1 and CDR2: LGHNT, FRNRAP.

This clone was observed a single time. V usage is TRBV29-1 and J usage is TRBJ2-7, with D unclear. Trimming left V 8 bases short and J 0 bases short, with 17 bases between. Germline lookup yields CDR1 SQVTM and CDR2 ANQGSEA. The CDR3 totals 14 residues. CDR3 loop: CSTLVGGNSYEQYF. The CDR3 nucleotides read TGCAGCACCCTGGTGGGTGGGAACTCCTACGAGCAGTACTTC.

This chain connects TRBV6-1 to TRBJ1-1; TRBD1 is a possible D gene (5 bases). Germline CDR1 and CDR2: MNHNS and SASEGT. The CDR3 sequence is 17 residues long. V lost 2 bases and J lost 1, with 17 bases in between. The CDR3 protein is CASSELNWGGANTEAFF. CDR3 nucleotides: TGTGCCAGCAGTGAATTAAATTGGGGAGGGGCGAACACTGAAGCTTTCTTT.